These T cell receptor beta chains were read from a single sample in a study of naive and memory T cell subsets. MiXCR, applied by TCRdb to the UMI-ligation and nested PCR reads, yields one record per CDR3 protein. This sample carries 95,000 to 150,000 distinct CDR3 sequences, roughly 36% of them seen once, and the ten largest clones take around 0.92%. Sequencing was performed on central memory CD4+ T cells from blood. Receptors were obtained from a human donor in good health. Each CDR3 is given with its conserved first and last residue. The D gene is left open where the match is weak. Clone size is stated in some rows and not others, as once, few, many or a class when expanded.

TRBV28	.	TRBJ1-1	few	TGTGCCAGCAGTTTACGGAGGGGGAAGGGCACTGAAGCTTTCTTT	CASSLRRGKGTEAFF
TRBV4-3	TRBD2	TRBJ2-1	.	TGCGCCAGCAGCCAAGCTCCCTTCCCTAGCGGGAGTAGCAATGAGCAGTTCTTC	CASSQAPFPSGSSNEQFF
TRBV10-3	TRBD1	TRBJ1-5	few	TGTGCCATCGGAAAGGACAGGGATAGCAATCAGCCCCAGCATTTT	CAIGKDRDSNQPQHF
TRBV11-2	TRBD2	TRBJ2-7	.	TGTGCCAGCAGCTTAGCTACTAGCGGGAGCCCGGGCTCCTACGAGCAGTACTTC	CASSLATSGSPGSYEQYF
TRBV6-1	.	TRBJ1-1	few	TGTGCCAGCAGTGAAAGTATCAGCCTAGAGGCTTTCTTT	CASSESISLEAFF
TRBV3-1	TRBD1	TRBJ2-7	.	TGTGCCAGCAGCCATTCGGGACAGGGGGTCTACGAGCAGTACTTC	CASSHSGQGVYEQYF
TRBV4-1	TRBD2	TRBJ2-3	.	TGCGCCAGCAGCCGGTACGGGACTAGCTTGAGCACAGATACGCAGTATTTT	CASSRYGTSLSTDTQYF
TRBV20-1	.	TRBJ2-2	.	TGCAGTGCTAGAGGATCGGGGGGCTCTGGCGGGGAGCTGTTTTTT	CSARGSGGSGGELFF
TRBV5-1	TRBD1	TRBJ2-2	.	TGCGCCAGCAGCCTGGTGACAGGGGTCGGAACCGGGGAGCTGCTTTTT	CASSLVTGVGTGELLF
TRBV28	TRBD1	TRBJ2-1	.	TGTGCCAGCAGTTTATCACAGGGGAGCTCCTACAATGAGCAGTTCTTC	CASSLSQGSSYNEQFF
TRBV11-2	.	TRBJ2-1	.	TGTGCCAGCAGCTTTAAAGGACTCCGGGATGAGCAGTTCTTC	CASSFKGLRDEQFF
TRBV27	.	TRBJ2-1	.	TGTGCCAGCAGGGACTATGGGGGGGGCTACGGTGAGCAGTTCTTC	CASRDYGGGYGEQFF
TRBV3-1	.	TRBJ1-6	once	TGTGCCAGCAGCTTCGACATTCATTCACCCCTCCACTTT	CASSFDIHSPLHF
TRBV5-1	TRBD1	TRBJ2-7	.	TGCGCCAGCAGCTCCGGAGGACAGGGCGGCGAGCAGTACTTC	CASSSGGQGGEQYF
TRBV3-1	TRBD2	TRBJ2-5	.	TGTGCCAGCAGCCAAGATCTCAGGACTAGAGAGACCCAGTACTTC	CASSQDLRTRETQYF
TRBV20-1	.	TRBJ1-1	.	TGCAGTGCTAGAGGGGGGGGCCGGTTTTTAACTGAAGCTTTCTTT	CSARGGGRFLTEAFF
TRBV6-5	.	TRBJ1-4	.	TGTGCCAGCAGTTCCGTTTACCCAGGGGTCGGGGAAAAACTGTTTTTT	CASSSVYPGVGEKLFF
TRBV7-4	.	TRBJ2-3	.	TGTGCCAGCAGCTTAGAGGGCAGGGGCTGGACAGATACGCAGTATTTT	CASSLEGRGWTDTQYF
TRBV10-2	TRBD2	TRBJ2-3	few	TGCGCCAGCAGTGAAGCGGGAGGGACAGATACGCAGTATTTT	CASSEAGGTDTQYF
TRBV5-1	.	TRBJ2-2	.	TGCGCCAGCAGCCGCTCGCTGATTGGTGGGGCCGGGGAGCTGTTTTTT	CASSRSLIGGAGELFF
TRBV30	.	TRBJ1-6	.	TGTGCCTGGAGCGGGCAGATGGTGGGGAATTCACCCCTCCACTTT	CAWSGQMVGNSPLHF
TRBV28	.	TRBJ1-1	.	TGTGCCACCAGAATTACCAGGGGACATCCTATAAACACTGAAGCTTTCTTT	CATRITRGHPINTEAFF
TRBV7-3	.	TRBJ2-2	once	TGTGCCAGCAGCCCCTTTGTCACCGGGGAGCTGTTTTTT	CASSPFVTGELFF
TRBV18	TRBD1	TRBJ2-7	.	TGTGCCAGCCGTTCCCCATGGGACAGGGGCGGAAACTCCTACGAGCAGTACTTC	CASRSPWDRGGNSYEQYF
TRBV6-5	.	TRBJ2-3	.	TGTGCCAGCAGTTACCGGGAGCGGGCAGATACGCAGTATTTT	CASSYRERADTQYF
TRBV6-8	TRBD1	TRBJ2-2	.	TGTGCCAGCATTACAGGGGAGAACACCGGGGAGCTGTTTTTT	CASITGENTGELFF
TRBV6-2/TRBV6-3	.	TRBJ2-7	few	TGTGCCAGCACTACCACGGGAGAGGGTTCCTACGAGCAGTACTTC	CASTTTGEGSYEQYF
TRBV19	.	TRBJ1-1	.	TGTGCCAGTAGTGGAACAGGGCTCATGAACACTGAAGCTTTCTTT	CASSGTGLMNTEAFF
TRBV27	.	TRBJ1-1	.	TGTGCCAGCAGTTTATTTGGGGTTACCACTGAAGCTTTCTTT	CASSLFGVTTEAFF
TRBV7-2	.	TRBJ2-7	many	TGTGCCAGCAGCTTATCTTCGTGGGGTACGAGTTCGGGGCGACAATACTTC	CASSLSSWGTSSGRQYF
TRBV20-1	TRBD2	TRBJ2-1	few	TGCAGTGCGGCCGGGACTAGCTCCTACAATGAGCAGTTCTTC	CSAAGTSSYNEQFF
TRBV20-1	TRBD2	TRBJ2-7	.	TGCAGTGCCGACGGACTAGCGACCCACGAGCAGTACTTC	CSADGLATHEQYF
TRBV20-1	.	TRBJ2-5	few	TGCAGTGTACTTTTTAAAGAGACCCAGTACTTC	CSVLFKETQYF